A selection of T cell receptor beta chains follows, all from one sample in a study of blood T cell repertoires in COVID-19. TCRdb's copy holds only in-frame clones and misses some; the assay was immunoSEQ multiplex PCR. This repertoire shows 310,000 or so clones, 90% found once; its top ten account for around 1.7%. The specimen sequenced was PBMCs or T cells enriched from blood (not recorded which). The receptors were sampled from a woman between 18 and 30 years old with acute COVID-19. The CDR3 runs from the conserved cysteine through the conserved F or W. Fields, in order: V gene, clone size, CDR3 length, J gene, D gene, CDR3 protein, CDR3 DNA. The D gene is left open where the match is weak. The size field is filled for only some rows; it gives once, few, many or a size class.

v_call: TRBV7-8; clone_size: -; cdr3_length: 16; j_call: TRBJ2-5; d_call: TRBD1; cdr3_aa: CASSLTGTGGRETQYF; cdr3_nt: TGTGCCAGCAGCTTAACTGGGACAGGAGGTAGAGAGACCCAGTACTTC
v_call: TRBV19; clone_size: -; cdr3_length: 15; j_call: TRBJ2-1; d_call: TRBD2; cdr3_aa: CASMWSSGTYNEQFF; cdr3_nt: TGTGCCAGTATGTGGAGTAGCGGGACCTACAATGAGCAGTTCTTC
v_call: TRBV28; clone_size: -; cdr3_length: 15; j_call: TRBJ2-2; d_call: -; cdr3_aa: CASSRIQGNTGELFF; cdr3_nt: TGTGCCAGCAGCCGGATACAGGGAAACACCGGGGAGCTGTTTTTT
v_call: TRBV7-3; clone_size: -; cdr3_length: 17; j_call: TRBJ2-1; d_call: -; cdr3_aa: CASSLTNSGQAYNEQFF; cdr3_nt: TGTGCCAGCAGCTTAACGAACAGCGGGCAAGCCTACAATGAGCAGTTCTTC
v_call: TRBV6-4; clone_size: -; cdr3_length: 16; j_call: TRBJ2-1; d_call: -; cdr3_aa: CASSANVESGVIEQFF; cdr3_nt: TGTGCCAGCAGTGCAAATGTCGAGTCGGGAGTGATTGAGCAGTTCTTC
v_call: TRBV27; clone_size: -; cdr3_length: 14; j_call: TRBJ1-1; d_call: -; cdr3_aa: CASSLSSGATEAFF; cdr3_nt: TGTGCCAGCAGTTTATCGTCAGGGGCCACTGAAGCTTTCTTT
v_call: TRBV11-1; clone_size: -; cdr3_length: 14; j_call: TRBJ2-2; d_call: -; cdr3_aa: CASSILRATGELFF; cdr3_nt: TGTGCCAGCAGTATTTTGCGTGCCACCGGGGAGCTGTTTTTT
v_call: TRBV10-2; clone_size: -; cdr3_length: 13; j_call: TRBJ2-5; d_call: TRBD2; cdr3_aa: CASTDLADGTQYF; cdr3_nt: TGCGCCAGCACCGACCTAGCGGACGGGACCCAGTACTTC
v_call: TRBV12-5; clone_size: -; cdr3_length: 13; j_call: TRBJ2-1; d_call: -; cdr3_aa: CASGPTRDTEQFF; cdr3_nt: TGTGCTAGTGGGCCGACCCGGGACACGGAGCAGTTCTTC
v_call: TRBV7-3; clone_size: -; cdr3_length: 13; j_call: TRBJ2-7; d_call: TRBD1; cdr3_aa: CASSPPGGYEQYF; cdr3_nt: TGTGCCAGCAGCCCCCCAGGGGGCTACGAGCAGTACTTC
v_call: TRBV27; clone_size: -; cdr3_length: 17; j_call: TRBJ1-4; d_call: TRBD1; cdr3_aa: CASSLRSDRAENEKLFF; cdr3_nt: TGTGCCAGCAGTCTCCGATCGGACAGGGCAGAAAATGAAAAACTGTTTTTT
v_call: TRBV29-1; clone_size: -; cdr3_length: 13; j_call: TRBJ1-1; d_call: -; cdr3_aa: CSVARQEDTEAFF; cdr3_nt: TGCAGCGTTGCTCGACAGGAGGACACTGAAGCTTTCTTT
v_call: TRBV27; clone_size: -; cdr3_length: 14; j_call: TRBJ2-2; d_call: TRBD1; cdr3_aa: CASSFFRGQGELFF; cdr3_nt: TGTGCCAGCAGCTTTTTCAGGGGGCAAGGGGAGCTGTTTTTT
v_call: TRBV19; clone_size: -; cdr3_length: 16; j_call: TRBJ1-2; d_call: TRBD1; cdr3_aa: CASSNSRDRQNYGYTF; cdr3_nt: TGTGCCAGTAGTAACTCCCGGGACAGGCAAAACTATGGCTACACCTTC
v_call: TRBV28; clone_size: -; cdr3_length: 12; j_call: TRBJ2-2; d_call: -; cdr3_aa: CASSLSVGELFF; cdr3_nt: TGTGCCAGCAGTTTATCGGTCGGGGAGCTGTTTTTT
v_call: TRBV28; clone_size: -; cdr3_length: 14; j_call: TRBJ2-7; d_call: TRBD1; cdr3_aa: CASSPGGPTGEQYF; cdr3_nt: TGTGCCAGCAGTCCAGGGGGCCCCACTGGCGAGCAGTACTTC
v_call: TRBV2; clone_size: -; cdr3_length: 12; j_call: TRBJ1-5; d_call: -; cdr3_aa: CASRGQIQPQHF; cdr3_nt: TGTGCCAGCAGGGGGCAGATTCAGCCCCAGCATTTT
v_call: TRBV7-3; clone_size: -; cdr3_length: 16; j_call: TRBJ2-2; d_call: TRBD1; cdr3_aa: CASSLGPGGLTGELFF; cdr3_nt: TGTGCCAGCAGTCTAGGGCCAGGGGGCCTCACCGGGGAGCTGTTTTTT
v_call: TRBV4-1; clone_size: -; cdr3_length: 17; j_call: TRBJ2-7; d_call: -; cdr3_aa: CASSQKPPGAQMYEQYF; cdr3_nt: TGCGCCAGCAGCCAAAAACCGCCGGGAGCCCAAATGTACGAGCAGTACTTC
v_call: TRBV7-3; clone_size: once; cdr3_length: 15; j_call: TRBJ1-6; d_call: TRBD1; cdr3_aa: CASSLSGTGNSPLHF; cdr3_nt: TGTGCCAGCAGCTTAAGCGGGACAGGGAATTCACCCCTCCACTTT
v_call: TRBV5-4; clone_size: -; cdr3_length: 15; j_call: TRBJ1-2; d_call: -; cdr3_aa: CASSPTPDSRGGYTF; cdr3_nt: TGTGCCAGCAGCCCAACCCCGGACAGCCGGGGAGGCTACACCTTC
v_call: TRBV19; clone_size: -; cdr3_length: 14; j_call: TRBJ1-1; d_call: TRBD1; cdr3_aa: CASSPGTGPMEAFF; cdr3_nt: TGTGCCAGTAGTCCCGGGACAGGGCCGATGGAAGCTTTCTTT
v_call: TRBV15; clone_size: -; cdr3_length: 18; j_call: TRBJ2-7; d_call: -; cdr3_aa: CATSRVDLGGARSYEQYF; cdr3_nt: TGTGCCACCAGCAGAGTCGATTTAGGGGGGGCCCGCTCCTACGAGCAGTACTTC
v_call: TRBV12-3/TRBV12-4; clone_size: once; cdr3_length: 13; j_call: TRBJ2-7; d_call: TRBD1; cdr3_aa: CASSDRDLYEQYF; cdr3_nt: TGTGCCAGCTCGGACAGGGATCTCTACGAGCAGTACTTC
v_call: TRBV18; clone_size: -; cdr3_length: 14; j_call: TRBJ2-3; d_call: -; cdr3_aa: CASSPVTNTDTQYF; cdr3_nt: TGTGCCAGCTCACCGGTAACAAATACAGATACGCAGTATTTT
v_call: TRBV10-3; clone_size: -; cdr3_length: 14; j_call: TRBJ2-5; d_call: -; cdr3_aa: CAISESMGGETQYF; cdr3_nt: TGTGCCATCAGTGAGTCAATGGGAGGAGAGACCCAGTACTTC
v_call: TRBV28; clone_size: -; cdr3_length: 14; j_call: TRBJ2-7; d_call: TRBD1; cdr3_aa: CASRRQGISYEQYF; cdr3_nt: TGTGCCAGCCGTAGACAGGGGATTTCCTACGAGCAGTACTTC